This T cell receptor (beta chain) comes out of a study of post-analysis software for immune sequencing data. About the study: Multiple sclerosis in the patients followed relapsing-remitting, secondary progressive and progressive-relapsing courses. Study-wide points: Multiple sclerosis patients showed significantly lower normalized Chao1 diversity than controls did. Same-batch preparations were strongly co-clustered by F measure. Five TRBV segments occurring more often in patients than controls included TRBV5-6, TRBV5-1 and TRBV20-1.

This clonotype appeared a single time. Antigen: not known. At one boundary the junction diverges from the germline segment, which might be a read error. The CDR3 is 12 residues long. From germline, CDR1 is SGHRS and CDR2 YFSETQ. The library was made from cDNA and included unique molecular identifiers. T cells, about 0.85 to 11 million of them, yielded approximately 530,000 cDNA molecules. TCRdb re-derived calls from the PCR reads in MiXCR, one entry per CDR3 protein. The repertoire has some 800,000 distinct CDR3 sequences, about half of them found once; the top ten carry around 4.7%. This chain connects TRBV5-1 to TRBJ2-7; D unclear. The sample comprised blood. This TCR was recovered from a girl between 5 and 17 years old with multiple sclerosis. The CDR3 DNA reads as TGCGTCAGCAGCATAGACACGCGCGAGCAGTACTTC. This translates into CVSSIDTREQYF.